These 5 T cell receptor beta chains originate from one sample sequenced in a study of CD8+CD57+ T cells in acquired aplastic anemia. The template for TCR beta VDJ and CDR3 sequence profiling was genomic DNA. Via MiXCR, TCRdb re-called the reads, giving one row per CDR3 protein. The sample shows approximately 160,000 distinct CDR3 sequences, approximately 43% of them seen only once. Sequenced input: sorted CD4+, CD8+, or CD8+CD57+ T cells (not recorded which) from PBMCs. The receptors originated from a human donor in good health.

The CDR3 nucleotides read TGTGCCAGTACTACTAGTATCTCCGGGGAGCTGTTTTTT. Translation: CASTTSISGELFF. The chain has TRBV19 and TRBJ2-2, with a possible D match to TRBD2 (5 bases). Germline V gives CDR1 LNHDA, CDR2 SQIVND (reference sequence). The CDR3 runs 13 residues. V was shortened by 7 bases and J by 6 bases, with 12 bases between the two germline ends.

The chain carries TRBV2 and TRBJ2-1, with 13 bases matching TRBD2. Germline V gene lookup returns CDR1 SNHLY and CDR2 FYNNEI. The CDR3 is made up of 15 amino acids. The V gene end was trimmed by 7 bases and the J gene end by 7 bases; junction bases not matched to a gene: 7. The CDR3 spells CASTRLAGGQNEQFF. In nucleotides, the CDR3 is TGTGCCAGCACGAGACTAGCGGGGGGCCAAAATGAGCAGTTCTTC.

In its sample, this clonotype was seen a few times. This chain connects TRBV18 to TRBJ2-7, with 9 bases identical to TRBD1. The J segment lost 6 bases and the V segment lost 2 bases, leaving 11 bases of the junction unmatched. CDR1 is KGHSH, CDR2 LQKENI, per germline. This CDR3 region has 16 residues. Here the CDR3 reads CASSPSIGQGRGEQYF. Here the CDR3 DNA reads TGTGCCAGCTCACCATCTATAGGACAGGGGAGAGGCGAGCAGTACTTC. Variable domain in full (rest from reference TRBV18 and TRBJ2-7): NAGVMQNPRHLVRRRGQEARLRCSPMKGHSHVYWYRQLPEEGLKFMVYLQKENIIDESGMPKERFSAEFPKEGPSILRIQQVVRGDSAAYFCASSPSIGQGRGEQYFGPGTRLTVT.

Turning to this clonotype: The conserved phenylalanine or tryptophan is not found at the CDR3 terminus, so this likely reflects a read error. The rearrangement joins TRBV10-3 to TRBJ1-2; no firm D call. V lost 3 bases to trimming and J lost 2 bases, with 10 bases between them. This CDR3 comprises 14 residues. Germline CDR1 is ENHRY and CDR2 is SYGVKD. CDR3 protein: CAISETALNYGYTS. The CDR3 DNA reads TGTGCCATCAGTGAAACAGCCTTAAACTATGGCTACACCTCC.

This clonotype was detected only once. The V gene is TRBV28, the J gene TRBJ1-4; 10 nucleotides match TRBD1. Losses at the gene ends were 5 bases for V and 8 bases for J; bases not matched to a gene: 11. CDR1 and CDR2 (germline): MDHEN, SYDVKM. This CDR3 is built from 16 residues. The CDR3 loop is CASSAGTGAQGEKLFF. CDR3 nucleotide sequence: TGTGCCAGCAGTGCCGGGACAGGGGCGCAGGGAGAAAAACTGTTTTTT. The full variable domain, with the rest looked up from reference TRBV28 and TRBJ1-4, is DVKVTQSSRYLVKRTGEKVFLECVQDMDHENMFWYRQDPGLGLRLIYFSYDVKMKEKGDIPEGYSVSREKKERFSLILESASTNQTSMYLCASSAGTGAQGEKLFFGSGTQLSVL.